One and the same sample provided the 24 T cell receptor beta chains below, sequenced in a study of T cell repertoires in cytomegalovirus infection. TCRdb redid the calling of the reads with MiXCR, one entry per CDR3 protein. The sample consists of more than 45,000 distinct CDR3 sequences, about 33% of them appearing once. For these TCRs, the target antigens are not known. Sequencing was done on a sample of PBMCs, sequenced either directly or after in vitro stimulation (not recorded which). The receptors come from a human donor in good health (CMV status not recorded). Some clones in this sample may be carry-over from other donors' samples.

This clonotype was counted a few times. The chain is built from TRBV4-2 and TRBJ1-6; maybe TRBD1 (5 bases). Per the germline V gene, CDR1 is LGHNA and CDR2 is YNFKEQ. The CDR3 length is 13 residues. V was trimmed by 4 bases and J by 16 bases, leaving 17 bases between them. The CDR3 sequence is CASSPLTLGVLHF. CDR3 nucleotide sequence: TGTGCCAGCAGCCCCCTCACTTTGGGGGTTCTCCACTTT.

The rearrangement links TRBV29-1 to TRBJ1-2, with TRBD1 matching over 8 bases. The CDR3 is made up of 13 amino acids. CDR1 and CDR2 (germline): SQVTM, ANQGSEA. After removal of 5 bases from V and 1 base from J, the junction contained 3 bases not matched to a gene. CDR3 sequence (DNA): TGCAGCGTTCGACAGGGGAATAACTATGGCTACACCTTC. It specifies CSVRQGNNYGYTF.

In its sample, this clonotype was seen a few times. The gene calls are TRBV7-9 and TRBJ1-1, with D hard to call. Germline V gene data show CDR1 as SEHNR and CDR2 as FQNEAQ (reference sequence). Trimming left V 5 bases short and J 8 bases short, with 9 bases between. This CDR3 contains 11 residues. The chain's CDR3 is CASSRLQEAFF. The CDR3 nucleotides are TGTGCCAGCAGCCGTCTACAGGAAGCTTTCTTT.

This clonotype occurred a few times. This chain uses TRBV7-8 with TRBJ2-2; D is ambiguous. The germline V and J ends were trimmed by 0 bases and 1 base, with 9 bases remaining between them. CDR1 is SGHVS and CDR2 is FQNEAQ in the germline V gene. The CDR3 extends over 16 amino acids. CDR3 sequence reads: CASSLARTRNTGELFF. CDR3 DNA sequence: TGTGCCAGCAGCTTAGCGCGTACACGGAACACCGGGGAGCTGTTTTTT.

This sequence joins TRBV4-1 and TRBJ1-2; 7 bases align to TRBD1. V shed 2 bases and J 0 bases; nucleotides not matched to a gene: 12. Germline V CDR1 and CDR2: MGHRA, YSYEKL. CDR3 length equals 18 residues. The CDR3 sequence is CASSQPRQGRRANYGYTF. The CDR3 DNA sequence: TGCGCCAGCAGCCAACCTCGACAGGGTAGAAGGGCTAACTATGGCTACACCTTC.

A few counts support this clonotype. The rearrangement uses TRBV2 and TRBJ1-2; TRBD1 is a possible D gene (6 bases). The germline V gene encodes CDR1 SNHLY and CDR2 FYNNEI. Deletions cut 4 bases from V and 1 base from J, with 13 bases between. The CDR3 contains 15 residues. The CDR3, as DNA: TGTGCCAGCAGTGTTAGGACAGCCAGTAACTATGGCTACACCTTC. Its translation: CASSVRTASNYGYTF.

This clonotype appeared a few times. The chain has TRBV4-1 and TRBJ2-3; D unresolved. The germline V gene encodes CDR1 MGHRA and CDR2 YSYEKL. Trimming pared 4 bases from V and 4 bases from J, leaving 21 bases between. The length of the CDR3 is 17 residues. The CDR3 reads CASSLAAASGAPDTQYF. The CDR3, as DNA: TGCGCCAGCAGCCTCGCGGCCGCCTCCGGTGCGCCAGATACGCAGTATTTT.

The chain links TRBV4-1 to TRBJ1-3, with D uncertain. CDR1 is MGHRA and CDR2 is YSYEKL in the germline V gene. V was shortened by 1 base and J by 3 bases, with 4 bases between the two germline ends. The CDR3 spans 13 residues. CDR3 DNA: TGCGCCAGCAGCCAAGCCCTTGGAAACACCATATATTTT. It translates to CASSQALGNTIYF.

There are a few counts of this clonotype. Written as DNA, the CDR3 is TGTGCCAGCAGCTTAGTAGTCGGGGGGGCTAGCACAGATACGCAGTATTTT. Its translation is CASSLVVGGASTDTQYF. The chain has TRBV7-2 and TRBJ2-3, with 8 bases lining up with TRBD2. Germline lookup yields CDR1 SGHTA and CDR2 FQGNSA. V shed 1 base, J shed 0 bases, and the junction held 6 bases outside the gene matches. The CDR3 has 17 residues.

The chain couples TRBV6-1 to TRBJ1-5; D is unclear. Germline V gives CDR1 MNHNS, CDR2 SASEGT. The CDR3 sequence is 15 residues long. V lost 8 bases and J 4 bases, leaving 18 bases between the germline ends. CDR3 loop: CASAPLSMANQPQHF. The CDR3 DNA reads TGTGCCAGCGCACCCTTGAGTATGGCTAATCAGCCCCAGCATTTT.

The V and J genes are TRBV20-1 and TRBJ2-3; 10 bases match TRBD2. CDR1 is DFQATT, CDR2 SNEGSKA, per germline (reference sequence). The CDR3 is 14 amino acids. V shed 5 bases, J shed 2 bases, and the junction held 4 bases outside the gene matches. CDR3 residues: CSALAGGPTDTQYF. The CDR3, as DNA: TGCAGTGCTTTAGCGGGGGGACCCACAGATACGCAGTATTTT.

This clonotype was picked up a small number of times. V is TRBV6-2 or TRBV6-3 and J is TRBJ2-5, with 8 bases identical to TRBD2. The CDR3 spans 11 residues. The trim removed 10 bases at V and 4 bases at J, leaving 2 bases unmatched. Germline V gives CDR1 MNHEY, CDR2 SVGEGT. Written as DNA, the CDR3 is TGTGCCATAACTAGCGGAGAGACCCAGTACTTC. Residues: CAITSGETQYF.

The chain has TRBV7-6 and TRBJ1-4, with D uncertain. Germline loops: CDR1 SGHVS, CDR2 FNYEAQ. This CDR3 has 16 residues. V lost 6 bases and J lost 6, with 20 bases in between. CDR3 DNA: TGTGCCAGCAGTTCCTCGGTAGGGCCAGGTTATGAAAAACTGTTTTTT. Amino acid sequence: CASSSSVGPGYEKLFF.

V is TRBV7-6 and J is TRBJ2-1, with D perhaps TRBD2 (6 bases). Germline V gene data show CDR1 as SGHVS and CDR2 as FNYEAQ. The CDR3 covers 16 residues. V lost 6 bases and J 6 bases, leaving 21 bases between the germline ends. The CDR3 here is CASRLRGTSPLNEQFF. The CDR3 DNA sequence: TGTGCCAGCAGATTACGGGGGACCTCACCCCTCAATGAGCAGTTCTTC.

V is TRBV20-1 and J is TRBJ1-1; 10 bases match TRBD1. Unmatched junction bases numbered 8, after V lost 4 bases and J lost 0 bases. There are 16 residues in the CDR3. CDR1 and CDR2 from the germline V gene are DFQATT and SNEGSKA (reference sequence). This CDR3 is CSAIVPGQGMNTEAFF. CDR3 nucleotide sequence: TGCAGTGCTATTGTCCCGGGACAGGGGATGAACACTGAAGCTTTCTTT.

In its sample, this clonotype was seen a few times. The rearrangement joins TRBV7-6 to TRBJ1-3; no definite D call. The CDR3 loop spans 15 amino acids. The germline CDR1 and CDR2 sequences are SGHVS and FNYEAQ. Trimming left V 1 base short and J 0 bases short, with 7 bases between. The CDR3 protein is CASSLVRSSGNTIYF. The DNA of the CDR3 is TGTGCCAGCAGCTTAGTGAGGAGCTCTGGAAACACCATATATTTT.

The chain combines TRBV19 with TRBJ1-4; D is unclear. Germline values: CDR1 LNHDA, CDR2 SQIVND (reference sequence). The V end lost 5 bases, the J end lost 0 bases, and 13 bases lay between the germline ends. CDR3 length: 16 amino acids. The CDR3 coding sequence is TGTGCCAGTAGTCCAGGACGGCCTTCAACTAATGAAAAACTGTTTTTT. This sequence encodes CASSPGRPSTNEKLFF.

At least ten counts were recorded for this clonotype. The chain combines TRBV7-8 with TRBJ1-6; tentative D call: TRBD1 (5 bases). Trimming shortened V by 1 base and J by 8 bases, and 9 bases separated the two germline ends. Germline values: CDR1 SGHVS, CDR2 FQNEAQ. The CDR3 length is 14 residues. CDR3 protein: CASSLVQVDSPLHF. The CDR3 nucleotides are TGTGCCAGCAGCTTAGTACAGGTGGATTCACCCCTCCACTTT.

This sequence joins TRBV12-3 or TRBV12-4 and TRBJ1-1; tentatively, D is TRBD1 (5 bases). This CDR3 contains 14 residues. V lost 6 bases and J lost 6, with 17 bases in between. The DNA for the CDR3 is TGTGCCAGCAGCTCCCTCGGGGGGGTTTCTGAAGCTTTCTTT. Amino acid sequence: CASSSLGGVSEAFF.

In this sample, this clonotype turned up a few times. CDR3 protein: CASSLVVDTQYF. CDR3 sequence (DNA): TGTGCCAGCAGCTTAGTTGTCGATACGCAGTATTTT. The V call is TRBV7-9, the J call TRBJ2-3; D not resolved. The V and J ends lost 1 base and 6 bases respectively, with 5 bases between them. Germline V gives CDR1 SEHNR, CDR2 FQNEAQ (reference sequence). This CDR3 comprises 12 residues. The full variable domain, its missing parts supplied by reference TRBV7-9 and TRBJ2-3, is DTGVSQNPRHKITKRGQNVTFRCDPISEHNRLYWYRQTLGQGPEFLTYFQNEAQLEKSRLLSDRFSAERPKGSFSTLEIQRTEQGDSAMYLCASSLVVDTQYFGPGTRLTVL.

The rearrangement joins TRBV10-3 to TRBJ2-2; D is uncertain. Germline assignment: CDR1 ENHRY and CDR2 SYGVKD. This CDR3 spans 15 amino acids. The V gene lost 6 bases and the J gene lost 4 bases, with 15 bases spanning the gap. The CDR3 nucleotides are TGTGCCATCAGCCCCCCAACTCGAGCCACCGGGGAGCTGTTTTTT. It encodes CAISPPTRATGELFF.

The sample holds many counts of this clonotype. The V call is TRBV7-8, the J call TRBJ2-2; D not certain. The CDR3 is made up of 12 amino acids. Germline loops: CDR1 SGHVS, CDR2 FQNEAQ. V gave up 3 bases and J gave up 5 bases, with 4 bases separating them. CDR3 DNA: TGTGCCAGCAGCTTGCGGACCGGGGAGCTGTTTTTT. It translates to CASSLRTGELFF.

V and J are TRBV7-1 and TRBJ1-4; D is ambiguous. Being an ORF, TRBV7-1 has a function that is uncertain. The V gene lost 6 bases and the J gene lost 5 bases, with 16 bases spanning the gap. The CDR3 spans 15 residues. The CDR3 spells CASSNTRGWNEKLFF. The CDR3 coding sequence is TGTGCCAGCAGTAATACCAGAGGGTGGAATGAAAAACTGTTTTTT.

This clonotype was observed a few times. CDR3 loop: CASSPPARVYEQYF. The CDR3 DNA is TGTGCCAGCAGTCCGCCGGCCAGGGTCTACGAGCAGTACTTC. This rearrangement joins TRBV27 to TRBJ2-7; D possibly corresponds to TRBD1 (5 bases). The CDR3 is 14 residues long. In germline, CDR1 is MNHEY, CDR2 SMNVEV (reference sequence). Trimming left V 5 bases short and J 3 bases short, with 14 bases between.